Listed here are 28 T cell receptor beta chains from one sample, sequenced in a study of T cells in Graves' hyperthyroidism and ophthalmopathy. The source material, RNA transcripts, was used to amplify TCR beta CDR3 regions. When the TCR CDR3 underwent first-round RT-PCR, the HTBI primer set was used. TCRdb independently ran MiXCR on the multiplex PCR reads; one entry per CDR3 protein. The table includes around 250,000 distinct CDR3 sequences, less than 15% detected once. The sequenced sample consisted of blood. These receptor sequences come from a woman between 35 and 50 years old with Graves' hyperthyroidism that later progressed to Graves' ophthalmopathy.

This clonotype was detected only a few times. The rearrangement joins TRBV19 to TRBJ2-1, with D possibly TRBD2 on 7 matching bases. The length of the CDR3 is 15 residues. Germline CDR1 LNHDA, CDR2 SQIVND (reference sequence). V lost 4 bases and J lost 2, with 12 bases in between. For the CDR3, the DNA is TGTGCCAGTAGTAGGGGGGCGGGGGCCTACAATGAGCAGTTCTTC. Protein product: CASSRGAGAYNEQFF.

This rearrangement joins TRBV11-2 to TRBJ2-2; 11 bases align to TRBD2. V lost 5 bases to trimming and J lost 0 bases; unmatched junction nucleotides: 8. Germline loops: CDR1 SGHAT, CDR2 FQNNGV. The CDR3 extends over 18 amino acids. The CDR3 here is CASSKTSGTEANTGELFF. The CDR3 DNA reads TGTGCCAGCAGCAAGACTAGCGGGACGGAAGCGAACACCGGGGAGCTGTTTTTT.

This clonotype was seen ten or more times. The rearrangement joins TRBV13 to TRBJ2-3; D is ambiguous. This CDR3 spans 13 amino acids. V dropped 2 bases and J dropped 4 bases, with 7 bases sitting between them. Germline V CDR1 and CDR2: PRHDT, FYEKMQ (reference sequence). CDR3 sequence reads: CASSLSGPDTQYF. Written as DNA, the CDR3 is TGTGCCAGCAGCTTAAGTGGTCCAGATACGCAGTATTTT.

This clonotype was seen repeatedly, ten times or more. The chain is built from TRBV29-1 and TRBJ2-7, with D perhaps matching TRBD2 (5 bases). Trimming removed 7 bases from V and 1 base from J, with 14 bases in between. This CDR3 spans 13 amino acids. Per germline, CDR1 SQVTM and CDR2 ANQGSEA. CDR3 sequence: CSGRLPGSYEQYF. The CDR3 DNA follows: TGCAGCGGCCGCCTACCGGGATCCTACGAGCAGTACTTC.

This clonotype appeared many times. The chain is built from TRBV27 and TRBJ2-1; a possible D gene is TRBD1 (7 bases). This CDR3 has 14 amino acids. CDR1 is MNHEY and CDR2 is SMNVEV in the germline V gene (reference sequence). Trimming cost V 10 bases and J 7 bases, with 20 bases left between them. CDR3 sequence (DNA): TGTGCCACCAGGCTTCAGGGGGGCTTTAATGAGCAGTTCTTC. It is translated as CATRLQGGFNEQFF.

This clonotype has only one observation. The V call is TRBV28, the J call TRBJ2-5, with 8 bases lining up with TRBD1. Looked up from germline, CDR1 is MDHEN and CDR2 is SYDVKM. The V and J ends lost 6 bases and 0 bases, in that order; junction bases with no gene match: 6. CDR3 size: 15 residues. CDR3 protein: CASSPGQGYQETQYF. Here the CDR3 DNA reads TGTGCCAGCAGCCCCGGACAGGGATACCAAGAGACCCAGTACTTC.

For this clonotype: Given a much more abundant clone one base away, this may be a read error. The chain joins TRBV18 to TRBJ1-5; D remains unclear. This CDR3 is built from 12 residues. Germline CDR1 and CDR2: KGHSH and LQKENI. The CDR3 coding sequence is TGTGCCAGCCCACCGCCCGATCAGCCCCAGCATTTT. The encoded protein is CASPPPDQPQHF. Filled out from reference TRBV18 and TRBJ1-5, the complete variable domain reads NAGVMQNPRHLVRRRGQEARLRCSPMKGHSHVYWYRQLPEEGLKFMVYLQKENIIDESGMPKERFSAEFPKEGPSILRIQQVVRGDSAAYFCASPPPDQPQHFGDGTRLSIL.

A note on this clonotype: This could be a read error, since a much larger clone is one nucleotide away. This sequence joins TRBV5-1 and TRBJ2-1; D is perhaps TRBD2 (6 bases). From germline, CDR1 is SGHRS and CDR2 YFSETQ. The CDR3 has 17 amino acids. CDR3 in DNA: TGCGCCAGCAGCTCCCTGAAGTCCACTAGCTCCGACAATGAGCAGTTCTTC. Its protein is CASSSLKSTSSDNEQFF.

This clonotype was detected many times. The chain recombines TRBV30 with TRBJ1-5; D might be TRBD1 (5 bases). Germline values: CDR1 GTSNPN, CDR2 SVGIG (reference sequence). CDR3 length equals 17 residues. Trimming removed 1 base at V and 0 bases at J, with 16 bases between. The DNA for the CDR3 is TGTGCCTGGAGTGCGTTCGGGACTTTTAATAGCAATCAGCCCCAGCATTTT. It is translated as CAWSAFGTFNSNQPQHF. Full variable domain (missing parts from reference TRBV30 and TRBJ1-5): SQTIHQWPATLVQPVGSPLSLECTVEGTSNPNLYWYRQAAGRGLQLLFYSVGIGQISSEVPQNLSASRPQDRQFILSSKKLLLSDSGFYLCAWSAFGTFNSNQPQHFGDGTRLSIL.

This clonotype was counted only a few times. This chain uses TRBV28 with TRBJ2-2; D gene unclear. This CDR3 contains 11 residues. Germline loops: CDR1 MDHEN, CDR2 SYDVKM. V lost 8 bases, J lost 3 bases, and 4 bases lay in between. The CDR3 DNA follows: TGTGCCAGCCCCTACACCGGGGAGCTGTTTTTT. This encodes CASPYTGELFF.

This clonotype was seen many times. The rearrangement joins TRBV20-1 to TRBJ2-3; no clear D gene. Germline values: CDR1 DFQATT, CDR2 SNEGSKA (reference sequence). V shed 3 bases and J shed 2 bases, with 24 bases lying between them. The CDR3 length is 18 residues. CDR3 nucleotide sequence: TGCAGTGCTAGCAAACCATGCGACTGCAGGCTAGACACAGATACGCAGTATTTT. Its protein product is CSASKPCDCRLDTDTQYF.

This clonotype was detected many times. The chain recombines TRBV12-3 or TRBV12-4 with TRBJ2-2, with TRBD2 matching over 10 bases. This CDR3 has 18 amino acids. Trimming cost V 3 bases and J 4 bases; bases outside gene matches: 11. CDR3 sequence reads: CASSFSRRRTSGTGELFF. DNA of the CDR3: TGTGCCAGCAGTTTCTCTCGGCGGCGGACTAGCGGCACCGGGGAGCTGTTTTTT.

This clonotype was picked up many times. This sequence joins TRBV27 and TRBJ1-1; D not resolved. CDR3 size: 13 residues. Trimming removed 2 bases from V and 4 bases from J, with 8 bases in between. In germline, CDR1 is MNHEY, CDR2 SMNVEV (reference sequence). CDR3 bases: TGTGCCAGCAGTTTAGGAGTCGGCACTGAAGCTTTCTTT. It translates to CASSLGVGTEAFF.

This sequence joins TRBV30 and TRBJ1-2, with D perhaps matching TRBD1 (6 bases). Deletions cut 0 bases from V and 7 bases from J, with 9 bases between. Per germline, CDR1 GTSNPN and CDR2 SVGIG (reference sequence). The CDR3 totals 12 residues. In nucleotides, the CDR3 is TGTGCCTGGAGTGTGGGGGCGGGTGGCTACACCTTC. Encoded protein: CAWSVGAGGYTF.

This clonotype has at least ten counts. CDR3 bases: TGTGCCAGCAGCCGATCGGGAGCGAACACCGGGGAGCTGTTTTTT. It is translated as CASSRSGANTGELFF. The chain employs TRBV3-1 and TRBJ2-2; maybe TRBD2 (6 bases). The CDR3 is 15 residues long. Germline assignment: CDR1 LGHDT and CDR2 YNNKEL (reference sequence). The V end lost 4 bases, the J end lost 0 bases, and 9 bases lay between the germline ends.

This clonotype has ten or more counts. V and J are TRBV20-1 and TRBJ2-5, with D perhaps given as TRBD1 or TRBD2 (5 bases each). Germline loops: CDR1 DFQATT, CDR2 SNEGSKA (reference sequence). This CDR3 has 12 residues. V lost 8 bases to trimming and J lost 5 bases, with 15 bases between them. The CDR3 protein is CSPKGPSETQYF. The CDR3 nucleotides are TGCAGTCCAAAGGGACCCTCGGAGACCCAGTACTTC.

The chain links TRBV4-1 to TRBJ2-6; unclear D gene. The CDR3 runs to 17 residues. V dropped 1 base and J dropped 0 bases, with 10 bases sitting between them. Germline V gives CDR1 MGHRA, CDR2 YSYEKL. In nucleotides, the CDR3 is TGCGCCAGCAGCCAAGGGGTGGAGACCTCTGGGGCCAACGTCCTGACTTTC. Protein sequence: CASSQGVETSGANVLTF.

This clonotype occurred many times. The chain has TRBV15 and TRBJ2-5; D gene ambiguous. CDR3 size: 13 residues. CDR1 LNHNV and CDR2 YYDKDF come from the germline V gene (reference sequence). V was cut by 2 bases and J by 5 bases, with 9 bases left in between. The DNA for the CDR3 is TGTGCCACCAGCAGATATTATAAGGAGACCCAGTACTTC. Protein product: CATSRYYKETQYF.

Many counts were recorded for this clonotype. The gene calls are TRBV7-9 and TRBJ1-6; 7 bases match TRBD1. The length of the CDR3 is 13 residues. Per the germline V gene, CDR1 is SEHNR and CDR2 is FQNEAQ (reference sequence). Trimming removed 10 bases from V and 10 bases from J; junction bases left unmatched: 10. This chain's CDR3 is CAIQGVIDSPLHF. Written as DNA, the CDR3 is TGTGCCATCCAGGGGGTGATTGACTCACCCCTCCACTTT.

The rearrangement joins TRBV28 to TRBJ1-2, with D uncertain. This CDR3 is built from 14 residues. The germline CDR1 and CDR2 sequences are MDHEN and SYDVKM. Trimming removed 3 bases from V and 2 bases from J, with 10 bases in between. CDR3 sequence: CASSFPGGNYGYTF. The CDR3 DNA is TGTGCCAGCAGTTTCCCAGGAGGGAACTATGGCTACACCTTC.

The chain recombines TRBV7-8 with TRBJ2-5, with D possibly matching TRBD2 (5 bases). The CDR3 runs to 15 residues. Per germline, CDR1 SGHVS and CDR2 FQNEAQ. V was trimmed by 3 bases and J by 1 base, leaving 12 bases between them. DNA for the CDR3: TGTGCCAGCAGCTTCCCGGGCGGGTCCCAAGAGACCCAGTACTTC. This sequence encodes CASSFPGGSQETQYF. Full variable domain (rest looked up from reference TRBV7-8 and TRBJ2-5): GAGVSQSPRYKVAKRGQDVALRCDPISGHVSLFWYQQALGQGPEFLTYFQNEAQLDKSGLPSDRFFAERPEGSVSTLKIQRTQQEDSAVYLCASSFPGGSQETQYFGPGTRLLVL.

With regard to this clonotype: A much larger clone is a single base away; this may be a read error. The J gene is TRBJ2-5, the V gene TRBV18; no firm D call. V lost 4 bases and J lost 7, with 13 bases in between. This CDR3 is built from 13 residues. Looked up from germline, CDR1 is KGHSH and CDR2 is LQKENI. The CDR3: CASSRFERVTQYF. DNA for the CDR3: TGTGCCAGCTCACGATTCGAACGGGTGACCCAGTACTTC.

This clonotype was observed at least ten times. V usage is TRBV30 and J usage is TRBJ2-7; 8 nucleotides agree with TRBD2. The ends lost 5 bases at V and 6 bases at J; junction bases unmatched: 6. CDR1 is GTSNPN and CDR2 is SVGIG in the germline V gene (reference sequence). The CDR3 consists of 12 residues. The CDR3 DNA reads TGTGCCTGGCCGGGGGGGAAACGCGAGCAGTACTTC. Protein product: CAWPGGKREQYF.

This clonotype was detected ten times or more. The chain combines TRBV5-5 with TRBJ2-2; D tentatively fits TRBD1 or TRBD2 (5 bases each). This CDR3 has 15 amino acids. Looked up from germline, CDR1 is SGHKS and CDR2 is YYEKEE (reference sequence). V was cut by 1 base and J by 6 bases, with 13 bases left in between. CDR3 in amino acids: CASSLNGRGAGELFF. CDR3 bases: TGTGCCAGCAGCTTGAATGGGAGAGGGGCCGGGGAGCTGTTTTTT. The entire variable domain, with the rest obtained from reference TRBV5-5 and TRBJ2-2, is as follows: DAGVTQSPTHLIKTRGQQVTLRCSPISGHKSVSWYQQVLGQGPQFIFQYYEKEERGRGNFPDRFSARQFPNYSSELNVNALLLGDSALYLCASSLNGRGAGELFFGEGSRLTVL.

This clonotype was picked up many times. This chain joins TRBV2 and TRBJ2-7, with 7 positions matching TRBD2. This CDR3 has 13 amino acids. Unmatched junction bases numbered 6, after V lost 8 bases and J lost 2 bases. The V gene's germline CDR1 is SNHLY and CDR2 FYNNEI. The CDR3 spells CASGAGVTYEQYF. The CDR3 nucleotides are TGTGCCAGCGGGGCGGGAGTAACCTACGAGCAGTACTTC.

Many counts were recorded for this clonotype. The gene calls are TRBV6-6 and TRBJ2-3; possibly TRBD1 or TRBD2 for D (6 bases each). The CDR3 extends over 18 amino acids. Germline CDR1 MNHNY, CDR2 SVGAGI (reference sequence). Trimming stripped 0 bases from V and 4 bases from J, with 20 bases between. CDR3 bases: TGTGCCAGCAGTTACTCGATGGACAGCGGGTACCACCCAGATACGCAGTATTTT. As protein: CASSYSMDSGYHPDTQYF.

The chain employs TRBV3-1 and TRBJ2-1; 7 nucleotides line up with TRBD2. CDR1 is LGHDT and CDR2 is YNNKEL in the germline V gene (reference sequence). This CDR3 is 19 amino acids long. Germline trimming cut 2 bases from V and 2 bases from J; bases unmatched to any gene: 15. The CDR3 DNA follows: TGTGCCAGCAGCCAAATGTGGGGTAGGTCTAGCGGTACCTACAATGAGCAGTTCTTC. Its translation: CASSQMWGRSSGTYNEQFF.

This chain uses TRBV30 with TRBJ1-5, with TRBD1 matching 8 bases. CDR1 and CDR2 (germline): GTSNPN, SVGIG (reference sequence). The CDR3 covers 18 residues. V shed 3 bases and J 2 bases; nucleotides not matched to a gene: 15. The CDR3 DNA follows: TGTGCCTGGAGCGCTCGAGGGACAGGACTTTTGGGCAATCAGCCCCAGCATTTT. Protein product: CAWSARGTGLLGNQPQHF.